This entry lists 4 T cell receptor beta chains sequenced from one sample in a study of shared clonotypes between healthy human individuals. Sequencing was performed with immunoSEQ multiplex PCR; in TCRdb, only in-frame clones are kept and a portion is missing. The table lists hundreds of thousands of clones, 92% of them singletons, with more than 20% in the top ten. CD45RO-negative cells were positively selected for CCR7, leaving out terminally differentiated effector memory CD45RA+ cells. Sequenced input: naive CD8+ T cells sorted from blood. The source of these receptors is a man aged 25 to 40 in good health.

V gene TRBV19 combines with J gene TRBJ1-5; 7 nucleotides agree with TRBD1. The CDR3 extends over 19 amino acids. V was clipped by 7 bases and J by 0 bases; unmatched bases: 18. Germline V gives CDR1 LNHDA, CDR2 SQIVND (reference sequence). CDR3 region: CASTFSQGNREYSNQPQHF. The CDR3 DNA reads TGTGCCAGTACCTTTTCACAGGGGAATCGGGAATATAGCAATCAGCCCCAGCATTTT.

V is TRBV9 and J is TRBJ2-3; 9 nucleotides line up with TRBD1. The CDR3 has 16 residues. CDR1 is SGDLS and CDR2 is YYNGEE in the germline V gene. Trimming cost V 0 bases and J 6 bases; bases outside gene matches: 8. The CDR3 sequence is CASSVEATDRGDTQYF. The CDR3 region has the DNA TGTGCCAGCAGCGTAGAGGCAACAGACAGGGGGGATACGCAGTATTTT.

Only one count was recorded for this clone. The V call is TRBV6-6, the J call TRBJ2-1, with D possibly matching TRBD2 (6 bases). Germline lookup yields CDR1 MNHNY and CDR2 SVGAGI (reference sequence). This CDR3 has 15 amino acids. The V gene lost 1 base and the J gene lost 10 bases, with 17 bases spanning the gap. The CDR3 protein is CASSYFTGTPVEQFF. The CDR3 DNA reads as TGTGCCAGCAGTTACTTTACCGGGACTCCGGTCGAGCAGTTCTTC.

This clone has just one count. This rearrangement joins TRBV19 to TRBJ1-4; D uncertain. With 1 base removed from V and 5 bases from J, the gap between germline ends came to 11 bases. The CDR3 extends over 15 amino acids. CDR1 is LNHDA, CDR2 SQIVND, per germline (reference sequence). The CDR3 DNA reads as TGTGCCAGTAGTATAGCCTACAGACAAAATGAAAAACTGTTTTTT. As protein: CASSIAYRQNEKLFF.